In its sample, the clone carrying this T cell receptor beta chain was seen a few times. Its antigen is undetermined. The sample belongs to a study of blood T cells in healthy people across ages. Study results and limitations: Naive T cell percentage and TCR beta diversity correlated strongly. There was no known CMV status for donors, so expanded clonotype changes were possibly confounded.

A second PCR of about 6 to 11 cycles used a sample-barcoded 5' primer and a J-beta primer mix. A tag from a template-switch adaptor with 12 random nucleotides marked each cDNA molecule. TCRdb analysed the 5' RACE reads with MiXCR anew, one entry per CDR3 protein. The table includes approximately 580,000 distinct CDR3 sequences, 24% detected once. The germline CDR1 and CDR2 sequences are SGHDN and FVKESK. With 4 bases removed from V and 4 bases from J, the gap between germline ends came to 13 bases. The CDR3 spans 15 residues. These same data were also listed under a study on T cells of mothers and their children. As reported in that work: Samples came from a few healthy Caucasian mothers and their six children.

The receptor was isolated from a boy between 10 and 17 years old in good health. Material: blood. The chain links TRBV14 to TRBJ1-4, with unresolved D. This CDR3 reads CASSLYAGSNEKLFF. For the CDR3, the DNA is TGTGCCAGCAGCCTTTACGCGGGTAGTAATGAAAAACTGTTTTTT.